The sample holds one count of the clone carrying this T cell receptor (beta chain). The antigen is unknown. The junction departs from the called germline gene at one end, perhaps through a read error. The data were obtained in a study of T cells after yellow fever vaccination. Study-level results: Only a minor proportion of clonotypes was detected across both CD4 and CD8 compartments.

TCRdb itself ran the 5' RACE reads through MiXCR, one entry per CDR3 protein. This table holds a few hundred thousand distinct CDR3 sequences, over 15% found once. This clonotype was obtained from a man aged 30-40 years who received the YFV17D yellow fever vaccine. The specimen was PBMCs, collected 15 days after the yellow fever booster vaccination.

The CDR3 coding sequence is TGTGCCACCAGTAGCTACTCTGGAAACACCATATATTTT. Its translation: CATSSYSGNTIYF. The chain uses TRBV6-6 and TRBJ1-3; unclear D gene. The CDR3 runs 13 residues. Germline-derived CDR1 and CDR2 are MNHNY and SVGAGI (reference sequence).